This entry lists 30 T cell receptor beta chains sequenced from one sample in a study of follicular helper T cells after annual influenza vaccination. The time point was: 2015-2016 season, 7 days after influenza vaccination. Clones were read by immunoSEQ multiplex PCR, and TCRdb kept only the in-frame ones, dropping some. The repertoire holds about 10,000 clones, with 80% to 90% as singletons. The specimen comprised CXCR5+ CD38- circulating T follicular helper cells from blood, sampled 7 days after influenza vaccination. Stated subset: circulating Tfh, non-naive CD4+CXCR5+PD-1+ (ICOS+CD38+ or ICOS-CD38-). The origin of the receptors is an adult who received the influenza vaccine.

The rearrangement links TRBV15 to TRBJ2-2, with D uncertain. The germline V gene has CDR1 LNHNV and CDR2 YYDKDF (reference sequence). This CDR3 contains 16 residues. V gave up 5 bases and J gave up 4 bases, with 17 bases separating them. CDR3 residues: CATSQSNILTTGELFF. The CDR3 DNA reads TGTGCCACCAGCCAATCGAACATACTCACCACCGGGGAGCTGTTTTTT.

V is TRBV18 and J is TRBJ1-2; 8 nucleotides line up with TRBD1. Germline CDR1 is KGHSH and CDR2 is LQKENI. The CDR3 contains 15 residues. V trimming: 2 bases; J trimming: 4 bases; junction bases outside the gene matches: 6. The CDR3 DNA follows: TGTGCCAGCTCACCAGCGACAGGGGCTGGCTATGGCTACACCTTC. As protein: CASSPATGAGYGYTF.

The chain employs TRBV7-8 and TRBJ1-4; TRBD1 matches 8 bases. This CDR3 contains 17 residues. In germline, CDR1 is SGHVS, CDR2 FQNEAQ. J lost 6 bases, V lost 2 bases, and 11 bases had no gene match. The CDR3, as DNA: TGTGCCAGCAGCTTATTTGTCGGGGCAGGGGGCGATGAAAAACTGTTTTTT. Residues: CASSLFVGAGGDEKLFF.

The table lists this clone with a count of one. This sequence joins TRBV4-1 and TRBJ2-4; the D is unclear. This CDR3 has 17 residues. Germline V CDR1 and CDR2: MGHRA, YSYEKL. Trimming cost V 0 bases and J 3 bases, with 15 bases left between them. CDR3 residues: CASSQELGTQYKNIQYF. The CDR3 bases are TGCGCCAGCAGCCAAGAATTAGGAACACAGTACAAAAACATTCAGTACTTC.

V gene TRBV5-5 combines with J gene TRBJ1-3; weak D call: TRBD1 (5 bases). The CDR3 contains 14 residues. Trimming left V 3 bases short and J 1 base short, with 8 bases between. Germline CDR1 is SGHKS and CDR2 is YYEKEE (reference sequence). CDR3 nucleotides: TGTGCCAGCAGCTCGACAGTATCTGGAAACACCATATATTTT. Its protein product is CASSSTVSGNTIYF.

The V call is TRBV25-1, the J call TRBJ1-3; maybe TRBD1 (5 bases). V gave up 3 bases and J gave up 0 bases, with 12 bases separating them. CDR1 is MGHDK and CDR2 is SYGVNS in the germline V gene. This CDR3 is built from 16 residues. In DNA, the CDR3 is TGTGCCAGCAGTGACATACTGGGACCCTCTGGAAACACCATATATTTT. Translation gives CASSDILGPSGNTIYF.

This clone came up a few times. The chain couples TRBV18 to TRBJ1-1; TRBD1 might be the D (5 bases). Germline assignment: CDR1 KGHSH and CDR2 LQKENI. There are 13 residues in the CDR3. Trimming cost V 3 bases and J 7 bases, with 12 bases left between them. In DNA, the CDR3 is TGTGCCAGCTCACCTAATACCGACAGTGAAGCTTTCTTT. This sequence encodes CASSPNTDSEAFF.

The chain couples TRBV30 to TRBJ2-1; D might be TRBD1 (6 bases). The CDR3 is 14 residues long. The germline gives CDR1 GTSNPN, CDR2 SVGIG (reference sequence). The V end was cut by 3 bases, the J end by 1 base, with 10 bases between. The CDR3 bases are TGTGCCTGGAGAGAAAGGGGGTCCTACAATGAGCAGTTCTTC. This encodes CAWRERGSYNEQFF.

The chain joins TRBV7-9 to TRBJ1-1; D gene ambiguous. V lost 2 bases and J lost 3, with 7 bases in between. Germline assignment: CDR1 SEHNR and CDR2 FQNEAQ (reference sequence). The CDR3 contains 13 residues. The CDR3 spells CASSLLEDTEAFF. The CDR3 nucleotides are TGTGCCAGCAGCTTATTGGAGGACACTGAAGCTTTCTTT.

The chain is built from TRBV13 and TRBJ2-1; D possibly corresponds to TRBD2 (7 bases). Trimming pared 5 bases from V and 0 bases from J, leaving 11 bases between. The CDR3 totals 15 residues. Germline assignment: CDR1 PRHDT and CDR2 FYEKMQ (reference sequence). The CDR3 coding sequence is TGTGCCAGCAGCCGCGGGGGCCGCTCCTACAATGAGCAGTTCTTC. This encodes CASSRGGRSYNEQFF.

This chain links TRBV9 with TRBJ2-2; TRBD2 aligns across 7 bases. Trimming at V came to 4 bases and at J to 3 bases, leaving 12 bases not matched to a gene. The CDR3 is made up of 17 amino acids. CDR1 is SGDLS, CDR2 YYNGEE, per germline. The CDR3 DNA sequence: TGTGCCAGCAGCCCCCGGGACTACAATGGGGACACCGGGGAGCTGTTTTTT. The encoded protein is CASSPRDYNGDTGELFF.

This chain links TRBV28 with TRBJ1-3; D is unclear. With 7 bases removed from V and 2 bases from J, the gap between germline ends came to 3 bases. Germline V gives CDR1 MDHEN, CDR2 SYDVKM. This CDR3 region has 11 residues. This CDR3 is CASNTGNTIYF. The CDR3 DNA reads TGTGCCAGCAACACTGGAAACACCATATATTTT.

This sequence joins TRBV30 and TRBJ2-7, with 8 bases lining up with TRBD1. The CDR3 length is 15 residues. V dropped 6 bases and J dropped 6; count of bases not matched to a gene: 16. Germline CDR1 and CDR2: GTSNPN and SVGIG (reference sequence). In DNA form, the CDR3 reads TGTGCCTGCACCATTATCGGGCAGGGGGCTCTCGAGCAGTACTTC. As protein: CACTIIGQGALEQYF.

The genes are TRBV7-2 and TRBJ1-6; D is uncertain. Germline CDR1 is SGHTA and CDR2 is FQGNSA. This CDR3 is 16 amino acids long. The ends were cut back, 1 base at V and 2 bases at J, with 9 bases in the middle. The CDR3 reads CASSLVVAAYNSPLHF. In DNA form, the CDR3 reads TGTGCCAGCAGCTTAGTGGTGGCGGCCTATAATTCACCCCTCCACTTT.

This clone appeared a single time. V gene TRBV6-1 combines with J gene TRBJ1-2, with D possibly TRBD1 on 5 matching bases. The germline V and J ends were trimmed by 1 base and 4 bases, with 10 bases remaining between them. CDR3 size: 14 residues. CDR1 and CDR2 (germline): MNHNS, SASEGT. CDR3 loop: CASSEDRQTYGYTF. In nucleotides, the CDR3 is TGTGCCAGCAGTGAAGATAGACAGACCTATGGCTACACCTTC.

This clone was detected a few times. The genes are TRBV27 and TRBJ1-6, with no clear D. Looked up from germline, CDR1 is MNHEY and CDR2 is SMNVEV (reference sequence). The CDR3 consists of 17 residues. Trimming took off 2 bases at V and 0 bases at J, with 11 bases between the two ends. The CDR3 DNA sequence: TGTGCCAGCAGTTTACAACTCGCTGGCTCCTATAATTCACCCCTCCACTTT. It encodes CASSLQLAGSYNSPLHF.

This chain uses TRBV30 with TRBJ2-1; no definite D call. The CDR3 loop spans 13 amino acids. Trimming removed 3 bases at V and 3 bases at J, with 9 bases between. Germline CDR1 is GTSNPN and CDR2 is SVGIG (reference sequence). The DNA of the CDR3 is TGTGCCTGGAGCGGGCGTCGCTACAATGAGCAGTTCTTC. Translated: CAWSGRRYNEQFF.

The chain combines TRBV19 with TRBJ2-3, with D maybe TRBD2 (6 bases). Trimming cost V 3 bases and J 7 bases, with 17 bases left between them. This CDR3 has 15 amino acids. CDR1 LNHDA and CDR2 SQIVND come from the germline V gene (reference sequence). The CDR3 here is CASSIFSGVKHTQYF. CDR3 sequence (DNA): TGTGCCAGTAGTATTTTTTCGGGGGTCAAACATACGCAGTATTTT.

The V and J genes are TRBV7-8 and TRBJ1-2; no firm D call. This CDR3 spans 14 amino acids. Trimming cost V 5 bases and J 2 bases, with 12 bases left between them. Germline CDR1 and CDR2: SGHVS and FQNEAQ. The CDR3 is CASSPLMVNYGYTF. CDR3 coding DNA: TGTGCCAGCAGCCCTCTCATGGTAAACTATGGCTACACCTTC.

This rearrangement joins TRBV6-5 to TRBJ2-7; 8 bases line up with TRBD2. The CDR3 covers 15 residues. CDR1 is MNHEY, CDR2 SVGAGI, per germline. V lost 4 bases, J lost 5 bases, and 10 bases stayed unmatched. CDR3 in amino acids: CASSFRSGEGHEQYF. For the CDR3, the DNA is TGTGCCAGCAGTTTCCGTAGCGGGGAGGGACACGAGCAGTACTTC.

The chain joins TRBV5-1 to TRBJ2-5, with 9 bases fitting TRBD1. Trimming at V came to 0 bases and at J to 4 bases, leaving 7 bases not matched to a gene. Looked up from germline, CDR1 is SGHRS and CDR2 is YFSETQ. The CDR3 length is 16 residues. The CDR3 region has the DNA TGCGCCAGCAGCTTGGAGGGACAGGGTGGCACAGAGACCCAGTACTTC. As protein: CASSLEGQGGTETQYF.

This chain uses TRBV19 with TRBJ2-3; 8 positions agree with TRBD1. There are 16 residues in the CDR3. Germline CDR1 reads LNHDA; CDR2 reads SQIVND (reference sequence). V was clipped by 3 bases and J by 11 bases; unmatched bases: 16. The chain's CDR3 is CASSITGTDRAIGQYF. The DNA of the CDR3 is TGTGCCAGTAGTATTACCGGTACGGACAGGGCAATTGGGCAGTATTTT.

The V call is TRBV10-3, the J call TRBJ2-3, with 12 nucleotides matching TRBD2. J gave up 0 bases and V 4 bases, and 8 bases lay outside the gene matches. The CDR3 covers 18 residues. Germline V gene data show CDR1 as ENHRY and CDR2 as SYGVKD. The CDR3 bases are TGTGCCATCAGTGGATGGACTAGCGGGACGCCTAGCACAGATACGCAGTATTTT. Translated, it gives CAISGWTSGTPSTDTQYF.

This sequence joins TRBV19 and TRBJ2-2; TRBD2 agrees at 10 bases. This CDR3 is built from 16 residues. The junction had 7 bases not matched to a gene; V was cut back by 6 bases and J by 3 bases. Germline assignment: CDR1 LNHDA and CDR2 SQIVND (reference sequence). The CDR3 loop reads CASSPASGGDTGELFF. DNA for the CDR3: TGTGCCAGTAGCCCCGCCAGCGGGGGGGACACCGGGGAGCTGTTTTTT.

The V call is TRBV30, the J call TRBJ2-7, with D perhaps TRBD2 (7 bases). The CDR3 sequence is 14 residues long. The germline V gene encodes CDR1 GTSNPN and CDR2 SVGIG (reference sequence). V was cut by 5 bases and J by 1 base, with 15 bases left in between. CDR3 DNA: TGTGCCTGGTCAATAGGGGGGGTATCCTACGAGCAGTACTTC. Its translation: CAWSIGGVSYEQYF. The entire variable domain, with the rest obtained from reference TRBV30 and TRBJ2-7, is as follows: SQTIHQWPATLVQPVGSPLSLECTVEGTSNPNLYWYRQAAGRGLQLLFYSVGIGQISSEVPQNLSASRPQDRQFILSSKKLLLSDSGFYLCAWSIGGVSYEQYFGPGTRLTVT.

V usage is TRBV7-6 and J usage is TRBJ2-7, with D unclear. This CDR3 region has 14 residues. In germline, CDR1 is SGHVS, CDR2 FNYEAQ. V was shortened by 5 bases and J by 2 bases, with 13 bases between the two germline ends. This CDR3 is CASSTGSGPYEQYF. In DNA, the CDR3 is TGTGCCAGCAGCACTGGATCGGGCCCCTACGAGCAGTACTTC.

V is TRBV5-1 and J is TRBJ1-2; D uncertain. The CDR3 is 15 amino acids. V was clipped by 0 bases and J by 6 bases, with 15 bases between them. The germline V gene has CDR1 SGHRS and CDR2 YFSETQ. The DNA of the CDR3 is TGCGCCAGCAGCTTGGGCCCAGGAGCAGGTGATGGCTACACCTTC. Amino acid sequence: CASSLGPGAGDGYTF.

The CDR3 protein is CASSFVGTDTQYF. CDR3 sequence (DNA): TGTGCCAGCAGCTTCGTAGGCACAGATACGCAGTATTTT. The chain has TRBV7-9 and TRBJ2-3; no clear D. V was shortened by 3 bases and J by 1 base, with 5 bases between the two germline ends. The CDR3 contains 13 residues. Germline-derived CDR1 and CDR2 are SEHNR and FQNEAQ (reference sequence).

This clone was found a few times. This chain joins TRBV4-1 and TRBJ1-4; D remains ambiguous. Germline lookup yields CDR1 MGHRA and CDR2 YSYEKL. This CDR3 spans 15 amino acids. V lost 5 bases and J 0 bases, leaving 10 bases between the germline ends. Here the CDR3 DNA reads TGCGCCAGCAGCACCCAGCTTGCAACTAATGAAAAACTGTTTTTT. Amino acid sequence: CASSTQLATNEKLFF.

CDR3 loop: CSVVFWGRNEQFF. The CDR3 coding sequence is TGCAGCGTTGTCTTTTGGGGGAGGAATGAGCAGTTCTTC. The rearrangement joins TRBV29-1 to TRBJ2-1; D might be TRBD2 (6 bases). V gave up 4 bases and J gave up 7 bases, with 14 bases separating them. This CDR3 is built from 13 residues. Germline V gene data show CDR1 as SQVTM and CDR2 as ANQGSEA.